These T cell receptor beta chains were read from a single sample in a study of CXCR3-negative and CXCR3-positive naive CD8 T cells. TCRdb re-analyzed the 5' RACE reads; it lists each CDR3 protein once, without DNA. This table holds some 130,000 distinct CDR3 sequences. The sample was naive CXCR3+ CD8+ T cells from blood. The receptor set was obtained from a human donor in good health. Some clones in this sample may be carry-over from other donors' samples. Both conserved end residues are part of each CDR3.

CASSSTSHNEQFF	TRBV7-7	TRBJ2-1
CSARALGSSYNEQFF	TRBV20-1	TRBJ2-1
CASSPGTDFGHEQYF	TRBV7-3	TRBJ2-7
CASSYETTGASNYGYTF	TRBV6-6	TRBJ1-2
CASTPFQGSYEQYF	TRBV6-5	TRBJ2-7
CASSVLVAGPVNEQFF	TRBV9	TRBJ2-1
CASSSFGGGNQPQHF	TRBV28	TRBJ1-5
CASSVGIPPAGELFF	TRBV9	TRBJ2-2
CASSDQEYPNEKLFF	TRBV25-1	TRBJ1-4
CASSHTSWGTDTQYF	TRBV7-2	TRBJ2-3
CASKGGLAGIEPLTDTQYF	TRBV2	TRBJ2-3
CSVAGTGKSYEQYF	TRBV29-1	TRBJ2-7
CASSLGSQYEQYF	TRBV27	TRBJ2-7
CASSDGQGLLYEQYF	TRBV6-1	TRBJ2-7
CSARDFSGVSTDTQYF	TRBV20-1	TRBJ2-3
CASRGQLTDTQYF	TRBV6-6	TRBJ2-3
CASSLPYEETQYF	TRBV28	TRBJ2-5